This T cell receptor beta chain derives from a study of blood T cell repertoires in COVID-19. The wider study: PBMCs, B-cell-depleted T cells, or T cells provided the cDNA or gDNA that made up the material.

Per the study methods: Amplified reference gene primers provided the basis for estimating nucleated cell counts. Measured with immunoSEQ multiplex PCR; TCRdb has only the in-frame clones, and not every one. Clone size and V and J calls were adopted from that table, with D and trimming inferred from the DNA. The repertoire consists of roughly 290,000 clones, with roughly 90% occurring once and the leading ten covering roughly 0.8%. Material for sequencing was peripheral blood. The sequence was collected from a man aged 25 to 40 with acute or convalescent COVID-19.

DNA of the CDR3: TGTGCCAGTAGTATTATTCAGTCGGGAGGCAGCACAGATACGCAGTATTTT. Translation: CASSIIQSGGSTDTQYF. The V gene is TRBV19, the J gene TRBJ2-3; 7 bases align to TRBD2. The CDR3 extends over 17 amino acids. The J segment lost 0 bases and the V segment lost 3 bases, leaving 9 bases of the junction unmatched. In germline, CDR1 is LNHDA, CDR2 SQIVND (reference sequence). Full variable domain (remainder filled in from reference TRBV19 and TRBJ2-3): DGGITQSPKYLFRKEGQNVTLSCEQNLNHDAMYWYRQDPGQGLRLIYYSQIVNDFQKGDIAEGYSVSREKKESFPLTVTSAQKNPTAFYLCASSIIQSGGSTDTQYFGPGTRLTVL.